This is a list of T cell receptor beta chains from one sample in a study of cytomegalovirus exposure and HLA in healthy donors. Repertoires were generated with immunoSEQ multiplex PCR, while TCRdb's copy carries only in-frame clones and drops some. The sample records approximately 200,000 clones, more than 65% being singletons. The specimen was PBMCs. The receptor source for this set is a girl between 5 and 17 years old in good health and CMV-seropositive. CDR3s include the opening cysteine and the closing phenylalanine or tryptophan. The order of the fields is V gene, D gene, J gene, clone size, CDR3 protein, CDR3 DNA. The D gene is left open where the match is weak. Clone size appears in some rows only: once, few, many, or a class for an expanded clone.

>TRBV19|.|TRBJ2-4|few
CASSNPGRVWYF
TGTGCCAGTAGTAATCCCGGGAGAGTATGGTACTTC
>TRBV6-6|TRBD1|TRBJ1-1|.
CASSPPGQGRTEAFF
TGTGCCAGCAGTCCTCCGGGACAGGGGAGAACTGAAGCTTTCTTT
>TRBV30|.|TRBJ1-4|.
CAWSGQGGQKLFF
TGTGCCTGGAGTGGGCAGGGTGGGCAAAAACTGTTTTTT
>TRBV6-4|TRBD2|TRBJ2-3|once
CASSGSGGASDTQYF
TGTGCCAGCAGTGGAAGCGGGGGGGCATCTGATACGCAGTATTTT
>TRBV9|TRBD1|TRBJ1-2|.
CASSPTGVGFGYTF
TGTGCCAGCAGCCCGACAGGGGTGGGTTTTGGCTACACCTTC
>TRBV7-8|TRBD1|TRBJ2-7|.
CASSLGGQESYEQYF
TGTGCCAGCAGCTTAGGGGGACAGGAATCCTACGAGCAGTACTTC
>TRBV6-5|.|TRBJ2-2|.
CASKQGVSGELFF
TGTGCCAGCAAGCAGGGTGTGTCCGGGGAGCTGTTTTTT
>TRBV5-4|TRBD1|TRBJ2-5|.
CASSRSPGTGLETQYF
TGTGCCAGCAGCAGATCCCCCGGGACAGGGCTGGAGACCCAGTACTTC
>TRBV6-5|.|TRBJ1-2|few
CASSFTTGNYGYTF
TGTGCCAGCAGTTTCACGACAGGCAACTATGGCTACACCTTC
>TRBV7-8|.|TRBJ1-2|.
CASSTPPLGYTF
TGTGCCAGCAGCACTCCTCCGCTAGGCTACACCTTC
>TRBV6-1|.|TRBJ1-4|few
CASSAMNRATNEKLFF
TGTGCCAGCAGTGCCATGAACAGGGCAACTAATGAAAAACTGTTTTTT
>TRBV20-1|.|TRBJ1-1|once
CSAGGGEAFF
TGCAGTGCTGGGGGAGGTGAAGCTTTCTTT
>TRBV2|.|TRBJ2-7|.
CASSSTATYEQYF
TGTGCCAGCAGTTCGACAGCTACCTACGAGCAGTACTTC
>TRBV5-4|TRBD1|TRBJ2-5|.
CASSLETGAQETQYF
TGTGCCAGCAGCTTGGAAACAGGGGCTCAAGAGACCCAGTACTTC
>TRBV4-2|TRBD2|TRBJ2-4|few
CASSSAGEGIKNIQYF
TGTGCCAGCAGCAGTGCCGGGGAGGGCATCAAAAACATTCAGTACTTC
>TRBV7-9|TRBD1|TRBJ1-2|.
CASSGDRGDYGYTF
TGTGCCAGCAGCGGGGACAGGGGGGACTATGGCTACACCTTC
>TRBV27|TRBD1|TRBJ1-1|.
CASSLTGGNTEAFF
TGTGCCAGCAGTTTAACAGGGGGCAACACTGAAGCTTTCTTT
>TRBV7-9|.|TRBJ2-2|once
CASSSTRGGTGELFF
TGTGCCAGCAGCTCTACCAGAGGGGGCACCGGGGAGCTGTTTTTT
>TRBV20-1|.|TRBJ2-7|.
CSATGLGEQYF
TGCAGTGCTACAGGGTTGGGGGAGCAGTACTTC
>TRBV19|.|TRBJ1-2|.
CASSNSGVGYTF
TGTGCCAGTAGTAATTCGGGGGTTGGCTACACCTTC
>TRBV19|TRBD1|TRBJ1-1|once
CASSLTGANTEAFF
TGTGCCAGTAGTTTAACAGGGGCGAACACTGAAGCTTTCTTT
>TRBV25-1|.|TRBJ2-2|.
CASSEYPAGVNTGELFF
TGTGCCAGCAGTGAATACCCCGCAGGGGTGAACACCGGGGAGCTGTTTTTT
>TRBV4-1|.|TRBJ2-1|few
CASSQTPPNEQFF
TGCGCCAGCAGCCAAACTCCTCCCAATGAGCAGTTCTTC
>TRBV4-1|TRBD2|TRBJ2-7|.
CASSQDHLAGGEQYF
TGCGCCAGCAGCCAAGACCATCTAGCGGGGGGCGAGCAGTACTTC
>TRBV11-3|TRBD2|TRBJ2-1|few
CASRGGSSYNEQFF
TGTGCCAGCAGGGGGGGGAGCTCCTACAATGAGCAGTTCTTC
>TRBV13|.|TRBJ2-1|.
CASSSPTEVSYNEQFF
TGTGCCAGCAGCTCCCCCACGGAGGTCTCCTACAATGAGCAGTTCTTC
>TRBV5-5|TRBD1|TRBJ1-6|.
CASNRDRGHSPLHF
TGTGCCAGCAACCGGGACAGGGGGCATTCACCCCTCCACTTT
>TRBV11-2|TRBD2|TRBJ2-3|.
CASSLKIAGGITDTQYF
TGTGCCAGCAGCTTAAAAATAGCGGGGGGGATCACAGATACGCAGTATTTT
>TRBV15|.|TRBJ2-3|.
CATTNSRTDTQYF
TGTGCCACCACCAATTCCAGGACAGATACGCAGTATTTT
>TRBV7-9|TRBD1|TRBJ2-7|.
CASSPIRGQVYEQYF
TGTGCCAGCAGCCCCATTCGTGGACAGGTCTACGAGCAGTACTTC
>TRBV10-1|TRBD2|TRBJ2-7|.
CASSGLAGRSPYEQYF
TGCGCCAGCAGTGGGCTAGCGGGCCGGAGTCCCTACGAGCAGTACTTC
>TRBV5-1|.|TRBJ1-3|.
CASSFNRLESPSGNTIYF
TGCGCCAGCAGCTTCAACAGGTTGGAGAGCCCCTCTGGAAACACCATATATTTT
>TRBV4-3|.|TRBJ2-2|.
CASSQDLLPRGSGELFF
TGCGCCAGCAGCCAAGATTTACTTCCGAGGGGGTCCGGGGAGCTGTTTTTT
>TRBV14|.|TRBJ2-2|.
CASSRGGNTGELFF
TGTGCCAGCAGCCGAGGGGGGAACACCGGGGAGCTGTTTTTT
>TRBV7-2|TRBD1|TRBJ1-1|few
CASSPGMWDREAFF
TGTGCCAGCAGCCCTGGGATGTGGGACAGGGAAGCTTTCTTT
>TRBV28|.|TRBJ2-7|.
CATGVHEQYF
TGTGCCACGGGGGTGCACGAGCAGTACTTC
>TRBV11-2|TRBD1|TRBJ2-7|.
CASSLGDSYYEQYF
TGTGCCAGCAGTTTAGGGGACAGCTACTACGAGCAGTACTTC
>TRBV7-8|TRBD1|TRBJ1-4|.
CASSPGTGVANEKLFF
TGTGCCAGCAGCCCAGGGACAGGAGTAGCTAATGAAAAACTGTTTTTT
>TRBV7-2|.|TRBJ2-7|once
CASSLVPDYLGEQYF
TGTGCCAGCAGCTTAGTCCCCGACTACCTCGGCGAGCAGTACTTC
>TRBV10-3|TRBD1|TRBJ1-1|once
CAIRDRDTEAFF
TGTGCCATCCGGGACAGGGACACTGAAGCTTTCTTT
>TRBV19|TRBD2|TRBJ2-7|.
CASSIRTSGGSRPEQYF
TGTGCCAGTAGTATACGTACTAGCGGGGGGTCCAGGCCCGAGCAGTACTTC
>TRBV23-1|TRBD1|TRBJ1-2|.
CASTLNGDRDDSIPRYGYTF
TGCGCCAGCACCCTCAATGGTGACAGGGACGACTCCATTCCGAGGTATGGCTACACCTTC
>TRBV5-1|.|TRBJ2-5|.
CASSLGPSPETQYF
TGCGCCAGCAGCTTGGGGCCCAGTCCAGAGACCCAGTACTTC
>TRBV5-3|TRBD2|TRBJ2-7|once
CARSLRLAVEQYF
TGTGCCAGAAGCTTGAGACTAGCCGTAGAGCAGTACTTC
>TRBV7-2|.|TRBJ1-1|.
CASRRGDPNTEAFF
TGTGCCAGCCGCCGGGGGGATCCGAACACTGAAGCTTTCTTT
>TRBV9|.|TRBJ2-1|.
CASSVANEQFF
TGTGCCAGCAGCGTAGCTAATGAGCAGTTCTTC
>TRBV2|TRBD1|TRBJ2-7|.
CASSSQSGTGNYEQYF
TGTGCCAGCAGTTCACAGTCCGGGACAGGGAACTACGAGCAGTACTTC
>TRBV7-2|TRBD2|TRBJ2-7|.
CASSPIAGSAYEQYF
TGTGCCAGCAGCCCGATAGCGGGGAGCGCCTACGAGCAGTACTTC
>TRBV11-3|.|TRBJ2-7|.
CASSKDKAYEQYF
TGTGCCAGCAGCAAGGACAAGGCCTACGAGCAGTACTTC
>TRBV6-5|.|TRBJ2-7|.
CASSQGFLDEQYF
TGTGCCAGCAGTCAGGGTTTCTTGGACGAGCAGTACTTC
>TRBV25-1|TRBD1|TRBJ1-2|once
CASSAKYGQGTYGYTF
TGTGCCAGCAGTGCCAAATATGGACAGGGAACCTATGGCTACACCTTC
>TRBV7-9|TRBD2|TRBJ2-3|few
CASSDPLAGGTDTQYF
TGTGCCAGCAGCGACCCATTAGCGGGGGGCACAGATACGCAGTATTTT
>TRBV4-3|.|TRBJ1-2|.
CASSQVRGQSYGYTF
TGCGCCAGCAGCCAAGTTAGGGGCCAGTCCTATGGCTACACCTTC